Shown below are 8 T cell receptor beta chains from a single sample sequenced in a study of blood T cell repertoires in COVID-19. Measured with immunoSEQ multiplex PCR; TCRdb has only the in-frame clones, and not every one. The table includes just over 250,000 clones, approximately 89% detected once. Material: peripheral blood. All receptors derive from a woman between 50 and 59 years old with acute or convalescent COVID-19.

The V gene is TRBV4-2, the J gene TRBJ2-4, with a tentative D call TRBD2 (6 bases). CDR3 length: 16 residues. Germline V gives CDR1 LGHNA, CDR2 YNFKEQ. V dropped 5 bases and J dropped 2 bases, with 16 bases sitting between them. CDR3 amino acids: CASSSVRGGTKNIQYF. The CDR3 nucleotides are TGTGCCAGCAGCTCAGTCCGCGGAGGGACCAAAAACATTCAGTACTTC.

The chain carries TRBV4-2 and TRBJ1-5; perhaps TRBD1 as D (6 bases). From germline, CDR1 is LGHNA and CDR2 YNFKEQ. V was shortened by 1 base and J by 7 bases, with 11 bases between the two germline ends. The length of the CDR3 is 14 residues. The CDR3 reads CASSQVQGGQPQHF. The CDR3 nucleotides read TGTGCCAGCAGCCAAGTACAGGGAGGGCAGCCCCAGCATTTT.

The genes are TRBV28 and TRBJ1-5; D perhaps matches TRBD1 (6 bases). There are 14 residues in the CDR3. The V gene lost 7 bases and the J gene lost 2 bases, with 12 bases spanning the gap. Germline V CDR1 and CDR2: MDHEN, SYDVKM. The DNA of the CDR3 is TGTGCCAGCAATGGGGGGGCTGGCAATCAGCCCCAGCATTTT. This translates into CASNGGAGNQPQHF.

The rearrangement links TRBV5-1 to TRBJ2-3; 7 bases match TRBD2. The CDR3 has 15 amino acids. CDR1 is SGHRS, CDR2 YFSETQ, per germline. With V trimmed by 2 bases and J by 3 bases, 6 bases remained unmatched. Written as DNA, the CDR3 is TGCGCCAGCAGCTTATCGGGGAGGGGTACAGATACGCAGTATTTT. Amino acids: CASSLSGRGTDTQYF.

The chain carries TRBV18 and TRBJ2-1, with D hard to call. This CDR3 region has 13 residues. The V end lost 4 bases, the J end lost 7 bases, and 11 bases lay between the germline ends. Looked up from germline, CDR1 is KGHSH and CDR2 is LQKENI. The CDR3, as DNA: TGTGCCAGCTCACTCTGGCCGGAGAATGAGCAGTTCTTC. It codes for CASSLWPENEQFF.

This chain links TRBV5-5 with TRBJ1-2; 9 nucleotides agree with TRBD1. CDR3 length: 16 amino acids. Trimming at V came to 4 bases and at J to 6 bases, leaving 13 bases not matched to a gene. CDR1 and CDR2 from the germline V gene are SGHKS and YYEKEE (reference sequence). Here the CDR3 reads CASSPTGTGSIDGYTF. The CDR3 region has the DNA TGTGCCAGCAGCCCGACCGGGACAGGGAGTATAGATGGCTACACCTTC.

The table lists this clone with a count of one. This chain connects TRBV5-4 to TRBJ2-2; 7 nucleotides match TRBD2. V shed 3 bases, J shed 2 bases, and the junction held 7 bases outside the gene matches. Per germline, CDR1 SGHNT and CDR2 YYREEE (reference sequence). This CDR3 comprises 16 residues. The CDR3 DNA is TGTGCCAGCAGCTCTGGGCTAGCGGTTAACACCGGGGAGCTGTTTTTT. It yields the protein CASSSGLAVNTGELFF.

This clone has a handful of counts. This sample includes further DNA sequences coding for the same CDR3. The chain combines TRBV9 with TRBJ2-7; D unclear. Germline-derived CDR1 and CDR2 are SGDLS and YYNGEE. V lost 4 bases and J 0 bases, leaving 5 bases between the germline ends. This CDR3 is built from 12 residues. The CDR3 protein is CASSSRSYEQYF. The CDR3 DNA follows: TGTGCCAGCAGCTCCCGCTCCTACGAGCAGTACTTC.